The present entry profiles one T cell receptor beta chain with its context. This specimen belongs to a study of blood T cell repertoires in COVID-19. Original processing notes: How many nucleated cells were present was estimated from reference gene primer amplification. Clones were sequenced by immunoSEQ multiplex PCR, and TCRdb holds only the in-frame ones, with some missing. For V, J and clone size, that table is used; D and trimming come from the DNA. In the table there are 150,000 to 200,000 clones, roughly 85% of which are singletons. The CDR3 is made up of 16 amino acids. Germline values: CDR1 DFQATT, CDR2 SNEGSKA (reference sequence). Germline trimming cut 3 bases from V and 7 bases from J; bases unmatched to any gene: 7.

The material sequenced was peripheral blood. The clonotype was recovered from a man aged 50-60 years with active or convalescent COVID-19. V is TRBV20-1 and J is TRBJ2-2; 14 bases fit TRBD2. CDR3 DNA: TGCAGTGCTAGTAATGGACTAGCGGGAGGTGGCGGGGAGCTGTTTTTT. It specifies CSASNGLAGGGGELFF.